A single sample gave rise to the 18 T cell receptor beta chains below, sequenced in a study of shared clonotypes between healthy human individuals. Profiling relied on immunoSEQ multiplex PCR, and the TCRdb table lists in-frame clones only, not all of them. Of fewer than 850,000 clones listed, 90% were seen once; the top ten hold 34%. Sequencing input: memory CD8+ T cells from PBMCs. Subset noted: CD45RO+ cells pooled with CCR7-negative TemRA cells. The receptors shown here come from a man between 18 and 29 years old in good health. Some clones in this sample may be carry-over from other donors' samples.

This sequence joins TRBV6-1 and TRBJ2-7; 9 bases line up with TRBD2. In germline, CDR1 is MNHNS, CDR2 SASEGT. The CDR3 extends over 15 amino acids. V shed 1 base and J 2 bases; nucleotides not matched to a gene: 3. DNA of the CDR3: TGTGCCAGCAGTGAAGAGATAGCGGGAGCCTACGAGCAGTACTTC. This encodes CASSEEIAGAYEQYF.

There are a few counts of this clone. V and J are TRBV2 and TRBJ1-1; 7 bases align to TRBD1. The CDR3 consists of 14 residues. Per the germline V gene, CDR1 is SNHLY and CDR2 is FYNNEI. Trimming cost V 7 bases and J 1 base; bases outside gene matches: 6. In DNA, the CDR3 is TGTGCCAGCAAAGAATACAGGGGGAACACTGAAGCTTTCTTT. As protein: CASKEYRGNTEAFF.

Concerning this clone: Other DNA sequences in the same sample also yield this CDR3. The V and J genes are TRBV7-9 and TRBJ1-2; 7 nucleotides align to TRBD1. V trimming: 5 bases; J trimming: 5 bases; junction bases outside the gene matches: 5. This CDR3 is built from 13 residues. The germline V gene encodes CDR1 SEHNR and CDR2 FQNEAQ (reference sequence). CDR3 loop: CASSPTGNYGYTF. DNA of the CDR3: TGTGCCAGCAGCCCGACAGGGAATTATGGCTACACCTTC.

The chain uses TRBV14 and TRBJ1-1; a possible D gene is TRBD1 (6 bases). The CDR3 runs 16 residues. The germline CDR1 and CDR2 sequences are SGHDN and FVKESK. The germline V and J ends were trimmed by 1 base and 0 bases, with 12 bases remaining between them. The CDR3 reads CASSQVGGRMNTEAFF. In DNA, the CDR3 is TGTGCCAGCAGCCAAGTCGGGGGCCGGATGAACACTGAAGCTTTCTTT.

This rearrangement joins TRBV7-9 to TRBJ2-1; 7 bases map to TRBD1. V shed 5 bases and J 6 bases; nucleotides not matched to a gene: 13. This CDR3 comprises 16 residues. CDR1 and CDR2 (germline): SEHNR, FQNEAQ (reference sequence). DNA for the CDR3: TGTGCCAGCAGCCCACTGATGGCTGCAGGGGGCAATGAGCAGTTCTTC. Protein sequence: CASSPLMAAGGNEQFF.

CDR3 in DNA: TGTGCCAGCTCACGACTACCGGGACTAGCGAGACAAGAGACCCAGTACTTC. As protein: CASSRLPGLARQETQYF. The chain combines TRBV18 with TRBJ2-5; TRBD2 agrees at 10 bases. The CDR3 has 17 residues. CDR1 is KGHSH, CDR2 LQKENI, per germline. J lost 2 bases, V lost 4 bases, and 10 bases had no gene match. Using reference TRBV18 and TRBJ2-5 for the parts outside the CDR3, the full variable domain is NAGVMQNPRHLVRRRGQEARLRCSPMKGHSHVYWYRQLPEEGLKFMVYLQKENIIDESGMPKERFSAEFPKEGPSILRIQQVVRGDSAAYFCASSRLPGLARQETQYFGPGTRLLVL.

In its sample, this clone was seen once. Other DNA sequences from this sample encode an identical CDR3 as well. The J gene is TRBJ2-1, the V gene TRBV13; the match to TRBD2 covers 8 bases. The CDR3 runs 15 residues. From germline, CDR1 is PRHDT and CDR2 FYEKMQ (reference sequence). The junction had 2 bases not matched to a gene; V was cut back by 4 bases and J by 0 bases. The CDR3 nucleotides are TGTGCCAGCAGCTCGAGCGGGAGCTCCTACAATGAGCAGTTCTTC. Residues: CASSSSGSSYNEQFF.

The genes are TRBV12-5 and TRBJ2-1; TRBD2 aligns across 11 bases. Germline CDR1 reads LGHNT; CDR2 reads FRNRAP. This CDR3 has 15 amino acids. V lost 1 base, J lost 7 bases, and 3 bases stayed unmatched. This CDR3 is CASGLEGLAANEQFF. DNA of the CDR3: TGTGCTAGTGGTTTGGAGGGACTAGCGGCGAATGAGCAGTTCTTC.

This sequence joins TRBV4-1 and TRBJ2-5; 11 nucleotides match TRBD2. V gave up 1 base and J gave up 3 bases; unmatched junction bases: 4. This CDR3 is built from 16 residues. Germline V gives CDR1 MGHRA, CDR2 YSYEKL. CDR3 sequence: CASSQGALAGEETQYF. CDR3 bases: TGCGCCAGCAGCCAAGGGGCACTAGCGGGAGAAGAGACCCAGTACTTC.

The rearrangement uses TRBV9 and TRBJ2-5; D call uncertain. The CDR3 length is 15 residues. Germline CDR1 SGDLS, CDR2 YYNGEE. V lost 0 bases, J lost 4 bases, and 13 bases lay in between. As DNA, the CDR3 is TGTGCCAGCAGCGTAGGTCTGGATTGGGTAGAGACCCAGTACTTC. Translated, it gives CASSVGLDWVETQYF.

The V and J genes are TRBV13 and TRBJ2-3; 11 bases align to TRBD1. CDR1 is PRHDT, CDR2 FYEKMQ, per germline (reference sequence). This CDR3 is 17 amino acids long. J was trimmed by 3 bases and V by 5 bases; bases with no gene match: 10. DNA for the CDR3: TGTGCCAGCAGCCTGGGAACCGGGACAGGGGGAACAGATACGCAGTATTTT. It specifies CASSLGTGTGGTDTQYF.

The chain uses TRBV2 and TRBJ2-5, with no clear D. The CDR3 is 13 amino acids. The ends were cut back, 0 bases at V and 4 bases at J, with 6 bases in the middle. The germline V gene has CDR1 SNHLY and CDR2 FYNNEI. CDR3 sequence: CASSEAGRETQYF. DNA of the CDR3: TGTGCCAGCAGTGAAGCGGGTAGAGAGACCCAGTACTTC. Full variable domain (outside the CDR3, taken from reference TRBV2 and TRBJ2-5): EPEVTQTPSHQVTQMGQEVILRCVPISNHLYFYWYRQILGQKVEFLVSFYNNEISEKSEIFDDQFSVERPDGSNFTLKIRSTKLEDSAMYFCASSEAGRETQYFGPGTRLLVL.

J is TRBJ2-1 and V is TRBV28; TRBD2 aligns across 7 bases. V shed 2 bases and J 2 bases; nucleotides not matched to a gene: 9. The CDR3 consists of 17 residues. Germline CDR1 reads MDHEN; CDR2 reads SYDVKM. The CDR3 DNA sequence: TGTGCCAGCAGTTTACCGCCGCGGGAGACCCCCTACAATGAGCAGTTCTTC. Its protein product is CASSLPPRETPYNEQFF.

The J gene is TRBJ2-1, the V gene TRBV15; 14 bases agree with TRBD2. Germline loops: CDR1 LNHNV, CDR2 YYDKDF (reference sequence). V trimming: 3 bases; J trimming: 9 bases; junction bases outside the gene matches: 4. This CDR3 is built from 15 residues. For the CDR3, the DNA is TGTGCCACCAGCAGCGGGACTAGCGGGAGTGTTGAGCAGTTCTTC. Amino acids: CATSSGTSGSVEQFF.

The V and J genes are TRBV5-6 and TRBJ2-7; 9 bases are shared with TRBD2. The CDR3 has 14 residues. The V gene's germline CDR1 is SGHDT and CDR2 YYEEEE. V lost 4 bases, J lost 5 bases, and 7 bases stayed unmatched. The CDR3 nucleotides read TGTGCCAGCAGCCGCGCGGGAGGGATCCACGAGCAGTACTTC. It is translated as CASSRAGGIHEQYF.

J is TRBJ1-2 and V is TRBV9; perhaps TRBD1 as D (5 bases). Trimming took off 0 bases at V and 3 bases at J, with 12 bases between the two ends. Germline loops: CDR1 SGDLS, CDR2 YYNGEE. CDR3 length equals 15 residues. In DNA form, the CDR3 reads TGTGCCAGCAGCGTAGTAGGTGGGGGGGACTATGGCTACACCTTC. Translation: CASSVVGGGDYGYTF.

This chain uses TRBV6-6 with TRBJ2-7, with D possibly TRBD2 on 6 matching bases. The germline V and J ends were trimmed by 2 bases and 3 bases, with 14 bases remaining between them. The germline gives CDR1 MNHNY, CDR2 SVGAGI (reference sequence). CDR3 length equals 15 residues. In DNA, the CDR3 is TGTGCCAGCAGTTACACCTCGGGGGTTGACTACGAGCAGTACTTC. It yields the protein CASSYTSGVDYEQYF.

In this sample, this clone turned up once. The rearrangement joins TRBV11-2 to TRBJ2-7; D not resolved. Trimming took 3 bases from V and 1 from J, leaving 7 bases between them. The CDR3 has 13 residues. CDR1 SGHAT and CDR2 FQNNGV come from the germline V gene. CDR3 sequence: CASSFSTSYEQYF. In DNA form, the CDR3 reads TGTGCCAGCAGCTTTTCCACTTCCTACGAGCAGTACTTC.